The 5 T cell receptor beta chains below all came from one sample that was sequenced in a study of blood T cell repertoires in COVID-19. Sequenced by immunoSEQ multiplex PCR; TCRdb stores in-frame clones only, minus some. The sample records 150,000 to 200,000 clones, almost 85% being singletons. Sequencing was carried out using PBMCs or T cells enriched from blood (not recorded which). These receptors were collected from a man aged 45-60 years who had recovered from COVID-19.

The CDR3 here is CASSDPGQGNTGELFF. The CDR3 DNA reads TGTGCCAGCAGTGATCCGGGACAGGGTAACACCGGGGAGCTGTTTTTT. The rearrangement joins TRBV27 to TRBJ2-2; 9 bases line up with TRBD1. Germline V CDR1 and CDR2: MNHEY, SMNVEV (reference sequence). This CDR3 spans 16 amino acids. Trimming at V came to 5 bases and at J to 2 bases, leaving 6 bases not matched to a gene.

This clone showed up just a few times. The chain couples TRBV19 to TRBJ2-5, with 12 bases matching TRBD2. Germline assignment: CDR1 LNHDA and CDR2 SQIVND (reference sequence). The J segment lost 5 bases and the V segment lost 10 bases, leaving 8 bases of the junction unmatched. This CDR3 spans 14 amino acids. DNA for the CDR3: TGTGCCACTGGAGGGACTAGCGGGTCGGAGACCCAGTACTTC. The encoded protein is CATGGTSGSETQYF. The full variable domain, in which reference TRBV19 and TRBJ2-5 provide the parts outside the CDR3, is DGGITQSPKYLFRKEGQNVTLSCEQNLNHDAMYWYRQDPGQGLRLIYYSQIVNDFQKGDIAEGYSVSREKKESFPLTVTSAQKNPTAFYLCATGGTSGSETQYFGPGTRLLVL.

This chain uses TRBV28 with TRBJ1-6, with a weak D call TRBD1 (6 bases). Germline lookup yields CDR1 MDHEN and CDR2 SYDVKM. V was shortened by 6 bases and J by 3 bases, with 9 bases between the two germline ends. The CDR3 extends over 14 amino acids. CDR3 amino acids: CASRQGFYNSPLHF. The CDR3 DNA is TGTGCCAGCAGGCAGGGGTTCTATAATTCACCCCTCCACTTT. The variable domain in full, with the rest retrieved from reference TRBV28 and TRBJ1-6, is DVKVTQSSRYLVKRTGEKVFLECVQDMDHENMFWYRQDPGLGLRLIYFSYDVKMKEKGDIPEGYSVSREKKERFSLILESASTNQTSMYLCASRQGFYNSPLHFGNGTRLTVT.

This clone was observed a few times. The chain carries TRBV6-5 and TRBJ2-7; D is uncertain. This CDR3 is 11 amino acids long. Germline CDR1 MNHEY, CDR2 SVGAGI. Deletions cut 2 bases from V and 4 bases from J, with 3 bases between. Here the CDR3 DNA reads TGTGCCAGCAGTTACCTTTACGAGCAGTACTTC. Its protein product is CASSYLYEQYF.

This chain joins TRBV7-3 and TRBJ2-5, with D possibly being TRBD1 (6 bases). The CDR3 spans 15 residues. CDR1 is SGHTA, CDR2 FQGTGA, per germline. Trimming pared 2 bases from V and 3 bases from J, leaving 13 bases between. CDR3 loop: CASSLVTGKEETQYF. DNA of the CDR3: TGTGCCAGCAGCTTAGTAACAGGGAAAGAAGAGACCCAGTACTTC.